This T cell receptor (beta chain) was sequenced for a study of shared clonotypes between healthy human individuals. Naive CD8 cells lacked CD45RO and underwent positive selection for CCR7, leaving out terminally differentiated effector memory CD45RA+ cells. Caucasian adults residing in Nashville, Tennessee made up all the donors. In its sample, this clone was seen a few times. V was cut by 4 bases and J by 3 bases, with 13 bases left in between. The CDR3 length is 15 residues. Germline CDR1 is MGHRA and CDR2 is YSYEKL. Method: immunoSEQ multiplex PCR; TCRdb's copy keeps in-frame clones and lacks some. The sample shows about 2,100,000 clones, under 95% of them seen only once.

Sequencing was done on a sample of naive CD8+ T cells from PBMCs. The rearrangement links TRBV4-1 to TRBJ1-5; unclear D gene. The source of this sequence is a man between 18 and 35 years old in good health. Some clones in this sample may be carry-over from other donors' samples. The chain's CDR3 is CASSLRAHSNQPQHF. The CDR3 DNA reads TGCGCCAGCAGCCTACGGGCCCACTCCAATCAGCCCCAGCATTTT.